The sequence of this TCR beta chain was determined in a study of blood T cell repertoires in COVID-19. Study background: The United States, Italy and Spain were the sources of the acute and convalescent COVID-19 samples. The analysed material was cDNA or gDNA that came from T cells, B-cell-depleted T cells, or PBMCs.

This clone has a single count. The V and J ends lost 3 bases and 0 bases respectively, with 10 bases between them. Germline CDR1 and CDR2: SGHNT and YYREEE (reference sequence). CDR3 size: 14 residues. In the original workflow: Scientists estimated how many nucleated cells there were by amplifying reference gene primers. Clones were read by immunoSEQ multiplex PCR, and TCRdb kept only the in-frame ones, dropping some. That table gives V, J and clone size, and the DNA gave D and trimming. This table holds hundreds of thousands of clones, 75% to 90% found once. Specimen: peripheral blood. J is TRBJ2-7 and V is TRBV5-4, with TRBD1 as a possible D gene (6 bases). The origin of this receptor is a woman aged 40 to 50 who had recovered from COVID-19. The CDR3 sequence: CASSSLDSSYEQYF. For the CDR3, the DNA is TGTGCCAGCAGCTCGCTGGACAGCTCCTACGAGCAGTACTTC.